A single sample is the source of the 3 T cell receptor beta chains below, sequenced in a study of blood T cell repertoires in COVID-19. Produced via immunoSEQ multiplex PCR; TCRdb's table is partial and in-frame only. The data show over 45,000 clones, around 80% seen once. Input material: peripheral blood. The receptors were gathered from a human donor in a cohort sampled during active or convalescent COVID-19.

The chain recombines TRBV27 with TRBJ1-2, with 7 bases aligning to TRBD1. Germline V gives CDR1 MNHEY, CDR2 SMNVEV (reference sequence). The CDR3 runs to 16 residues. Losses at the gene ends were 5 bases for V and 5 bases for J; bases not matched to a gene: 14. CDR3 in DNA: TGTGCCAGCAGTCCCGCAGCCGGGACAGTGATTTATGGCTACACCTTC. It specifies CASSPAAGTVIYGYTF.

The CDR3 nucleotides are TGTGCCAGCAGTGAAGACAGGGGCCCCCCTAATCAGCCCCAGCATTTT. Its protein product is CASSEDRGPPNQPQHF. The gene calls are TRBV6-1 and TRBJ1-5; the match to TRBD1 covers 7 bases. Germline CDR1 is MNHNS and CDR2 is SASEGT. With V trimmed by 1 base and J by 4 bases, 7 bases remained unmatched. The CDR3 has 16 amino acids.

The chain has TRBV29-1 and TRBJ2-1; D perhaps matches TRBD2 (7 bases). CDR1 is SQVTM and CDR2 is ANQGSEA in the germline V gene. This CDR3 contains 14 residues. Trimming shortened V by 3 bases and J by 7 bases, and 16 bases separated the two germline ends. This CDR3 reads CSVERGGNKNEQFF. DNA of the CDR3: TGCAGCGTTGAGAGGGGGGGTAATAAAAATGAGCAGTTCTTC.